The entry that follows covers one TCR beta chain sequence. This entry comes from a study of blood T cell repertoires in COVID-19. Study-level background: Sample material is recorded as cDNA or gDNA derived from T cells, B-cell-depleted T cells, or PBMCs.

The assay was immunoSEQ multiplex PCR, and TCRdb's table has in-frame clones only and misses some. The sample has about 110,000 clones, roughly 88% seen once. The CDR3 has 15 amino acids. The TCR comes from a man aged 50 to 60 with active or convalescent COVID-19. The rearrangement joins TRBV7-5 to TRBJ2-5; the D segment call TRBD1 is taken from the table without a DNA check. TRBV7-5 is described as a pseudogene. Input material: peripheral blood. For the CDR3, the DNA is TGTGCCAGAAGCTTAGGGGGCCCGACAGAAGAGACCCAGTACTTC. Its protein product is CARSLGGPTEETQYF.